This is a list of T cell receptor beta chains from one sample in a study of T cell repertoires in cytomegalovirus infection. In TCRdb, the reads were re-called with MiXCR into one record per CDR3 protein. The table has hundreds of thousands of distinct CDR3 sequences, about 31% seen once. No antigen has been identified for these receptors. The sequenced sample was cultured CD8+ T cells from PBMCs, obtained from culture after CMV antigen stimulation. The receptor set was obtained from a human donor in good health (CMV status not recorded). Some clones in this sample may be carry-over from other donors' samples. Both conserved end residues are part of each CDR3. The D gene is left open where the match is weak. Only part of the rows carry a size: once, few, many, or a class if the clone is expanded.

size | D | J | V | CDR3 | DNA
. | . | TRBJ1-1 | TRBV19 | CASSKGVGTEAFF | TGTGCCAGTAGTAAAGGGGTTGGAACTGAAGCTTTCTTT
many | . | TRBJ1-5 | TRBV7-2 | CASSPRGRDYTGNQPQHF | TGTGCCAGCAGCCCGAGGGGGAGGGACTATACGGGCAATCAGCCCCAGCATTTT
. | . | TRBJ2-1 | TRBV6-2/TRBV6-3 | CASSPGGPWEFF | TGTGCCAGCAGTCCAGGGGGGCCCTGGGAGTTCTTC
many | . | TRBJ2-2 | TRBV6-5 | CASSYAHGQEGNTGELFF | TGTGCCAGCAGTTACGCTCATGGACAGGAGGGGAACACCGGGGAGCTGTTTTTT
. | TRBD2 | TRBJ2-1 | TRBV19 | CTSSIAVAGGPRNEQFF | TGTACCAGTAGTATTGCGGTAGCGGGGGGGCCTCGGAATGAGCAGTTCTTC
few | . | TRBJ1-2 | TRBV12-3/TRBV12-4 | CASSWGVSYGYTF | TGTGCCAGCAGTTGGGGGGTTAGCTATGGCTACACCTTC
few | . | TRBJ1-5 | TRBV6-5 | CASKPVQGSNQPQHF | TGTGCCAGCAAACCAGTACAGGGTAGCAATCAGCCCCAGCATTTT
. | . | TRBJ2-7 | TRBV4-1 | CASSQTVGYEQYF | TGCGCCAGCAGCCAAACTGTAGGGTACGAGCAGTACTTC
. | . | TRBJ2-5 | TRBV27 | CASRAGPGETQYF | TGTGCCAGCAGGGCGGGACCTGGAGAGACCCAGTACTTC
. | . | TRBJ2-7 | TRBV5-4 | CASSIQSGSYEQYF | TGTGCCAGCAGTATACAAAGCGGGTCCTACGAGCAGTACTTC
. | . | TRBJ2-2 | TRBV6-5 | CASRDRLKNTGELFF | TGTGCCAGCAGGGACCGCCTAAAGAACACCGGGGAGCTGTTTTTT
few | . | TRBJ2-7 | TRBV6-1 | CASSELRYEQYF | TGTGCCAGCAGTGAATTGAGGTACGAGCAGTACTTC
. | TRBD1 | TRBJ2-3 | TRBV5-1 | CASSSLDRGRSDTQYF | TGCGCCAGCAGCTCATTGGACAGGGGGCGTTCAGATACGCAGTATTTT
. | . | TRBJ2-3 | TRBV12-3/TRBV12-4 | CASSYPVTRPRTDTQYF | TGTGCCAGCAGCTACCCGGTGACTAGGCCAAGAACAGATACGCAGTATTTT
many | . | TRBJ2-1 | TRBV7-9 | CASSLAGQGVNEQFF | TGTGCCAGCAGCTTAGCGGGGCAAGGGGTCAATGAGCAGTTCTTC
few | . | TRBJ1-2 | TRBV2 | CAFVLQGGGYTF | TGTGCCTTCGTTCTACAGGGAGGCGGCTACACCTTC
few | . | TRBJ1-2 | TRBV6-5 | CASLGGGHYGYTF | TGTGCCAGCTTGGGGGGGGGCCACTATGGCTACACCTTC
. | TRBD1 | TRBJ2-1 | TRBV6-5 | CASSYVTTGTGGGWSGDEQFF | TGTGCCAGCAGTTACGTGACCACCGGGACAGGGGGGGGATGGTCTGGGGATGAGCAGTTCTTC
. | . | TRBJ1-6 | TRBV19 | CASMAGRNFHF | TGTGCCAGTATGGCGGGGCGTAACTTCCACTTT
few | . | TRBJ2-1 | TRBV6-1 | CASGGAVYNEQFF | TGTGCCAGCGGCGGCGCGGTCTACAATGAGCAGTTCTTC
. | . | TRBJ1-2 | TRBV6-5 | CASTSGTKGIYGYTF | TGTGCCAGCACCTCCGGGACAAAGGGGATCTATGGCTACACCTTC
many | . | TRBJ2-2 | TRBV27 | CASSPGQYTGELFF | TGTGCCAGCAGCCCCGGACAGTACACCGGGGAGCTGTTTTTT
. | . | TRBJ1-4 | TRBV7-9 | CASSLLREKLFF | TGTGCCAGCAGCTTACTAAGGGAAAAACTGTTTTTT
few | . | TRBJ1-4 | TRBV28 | CASRGGTPNEKLFF | TGTGCCAGCCGGGGGGGGACACCGAATGAAAAACTGTTTTTT
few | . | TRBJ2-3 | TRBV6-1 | CASSEEGLADTQYF | TGTGCCAGCAGTGAAGAAGGGTTGGCAGATACGCAGTATTTT
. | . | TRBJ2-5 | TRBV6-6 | CASTYGGPETQYF | TGTGCCAGCACCTACGGGGGGCCGGAGACCCAGTACTTC
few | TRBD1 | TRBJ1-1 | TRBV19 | CASRTNRGPNTEAFF | TGTGCCAGTAGGACAAACAGGGGGCCGAACACTGAAGCTTTCTTT
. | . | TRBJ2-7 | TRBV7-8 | CASSLGGTGTYEQYF | TGTGCCAGCAGTTTGGGAGGGACAGGAACCTACGAGCAGTACTTC
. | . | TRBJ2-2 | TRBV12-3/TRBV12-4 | CASSLASSGELFF | TGTGCCAGCAGTTTAGCGAGCTCCGGGGAGCTGTTTTTT
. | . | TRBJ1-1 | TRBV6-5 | CASSYFGTANTEAFF | TGTGCCAGCAGTTACTTCGGGACCGCGAACACTGAAGCTTTCTTT
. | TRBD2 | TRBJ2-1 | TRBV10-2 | CASRRLAWSYNEQFF | TGCGCCAGCAGGAGACTAGCTTGGTCCTACAATGAGCAGTTCTTC
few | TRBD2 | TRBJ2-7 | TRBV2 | CASTEDRGGLFEQYF | TGTGCCAGCACCGAGGATCGCGGGGGTCTCTTCGAGCAGTACTTC
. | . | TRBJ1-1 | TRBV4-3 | CASSQEFKAPNTEAFF | TGCGCCAGCAGCCAAGAATTTAAGGCACCTAACACTGAAGCTTTCTTT
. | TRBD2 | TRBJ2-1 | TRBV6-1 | CASSFWASGHNEQFF | TGTGCCAGCAGTTTCTGGGCTAGCGGCCACAATGAGCAGTTCTTC
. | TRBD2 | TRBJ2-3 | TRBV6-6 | CASTLTSGGLTDTQYF | TGTGCCAGCACCCTAACTAGCGGGGGCCTCACAGATACGCAGTATTTC
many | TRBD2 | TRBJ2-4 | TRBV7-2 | CATLVTSGGNPSKNIQYF | TGTGCCACCTTAGTGACTAGCGGGGGGAATCCTTCCAAAAACATTCAGTACTTC
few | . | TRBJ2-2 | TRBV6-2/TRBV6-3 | CASSWLMDGTGELFF | TGTGCCAGCAGTTGGCTCATGGACGGCACCGGGGAGCTGTTTTTT
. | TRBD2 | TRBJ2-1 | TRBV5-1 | CASSLLLAGVSSYNEQFF | TGCGCCAGCAGCTTGCTACTAGCGGGGGTAAGCTCCTACAATGAGCAGTTCTTC
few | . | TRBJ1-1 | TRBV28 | CASSFGIGLKNTEAFF | TGTGCCAGCAGTTTCGGAATCGGACTGAAGAACACTGAAGCTTTCTTT
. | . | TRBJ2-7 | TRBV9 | CASSGAGTHSPYEQYF | TGTGCCAGCAGCGGAGCCGGGACTCACAGCCCCTACGAGCAGTACTTC
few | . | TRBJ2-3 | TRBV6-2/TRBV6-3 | CAGGGGRTDTQYF | TGTGCCGGGGGTGGGGGGCGCACAGATACGCAGTATTTT
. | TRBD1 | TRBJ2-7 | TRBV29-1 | CSVLGQIDSPSSYEQYF | TGCAGCGTATTGGGACAGATTGACTCCCCAAGCTCCTACGAGCAGTACTTC
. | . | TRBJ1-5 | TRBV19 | CASNLGTVNNQPQHF | TGTGCCAGTAACCTCGGGACGGTCAACAATCAGCCCCAGCATTTT
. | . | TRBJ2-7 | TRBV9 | CASSVMRAPYNEQYF | TGTGCCAGCAGCGTGATGAGGGCGCCTTACAATGAGCAGTACTTC
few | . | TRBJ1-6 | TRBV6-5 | CASSYDRLSSPLHF | TGTGCCAGCAGTTACGACCGACTGAGTTCACCCCTCCACTTT
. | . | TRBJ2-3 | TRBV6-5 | CASTWNPPGTDTQYF | TGTGCCAGCACGTGGAACCCCCCGGGCACAGATACGCAGTATTTT
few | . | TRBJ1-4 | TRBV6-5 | CASSYSIWGRDEKLFF | TGTGCCAGCAGTTACTCGATATGGGGGAGGGATGAAAAACTGTTTTTT
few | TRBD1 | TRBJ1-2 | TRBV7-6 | CASSTPGQGDYGYTF | TGTGCCAGCAGCACTCCGGGACAGGGTGACTATGGCTACACCTTC
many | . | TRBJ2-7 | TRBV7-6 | CASSLVRGDGEQYF | TGTGCCAGCAGCTTAGTCAGGGGTGACGGCGAGCAGTACTTC
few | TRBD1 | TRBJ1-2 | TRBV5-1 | CASSAGQGLDYGYTF | TGCGCCAGCAGCGCCGGACAGGGTTTGGACTATGGCTACACCTTC
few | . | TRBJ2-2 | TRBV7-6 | CASRADNTGELFF | TGTGCCAGCAGAGCTGATAACACCGGGGAGCTGTTTTTT
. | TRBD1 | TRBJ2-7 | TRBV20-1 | CSARGQGEYGEYEQYF | TGCAGTGCTAGGGGACAGGGCGAATATGGTGAATACGAGCAGTACTTC
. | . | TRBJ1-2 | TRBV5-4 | CASGQGIGYTF | TGTGCCAGTGGGCAGGGGATTGGCTACACCTTC